This TCR beta chain derives from a study of post-analysis software for immune sequencing data. Notes on the study in general: Batch-mates among the samples co-clustered strongly by F measure. Comparison of patients with controls showed 4 to 6 TRBV segments more frequent in patients, TRBV5-6, TRBV5-1 and TRBV20-1 among them. Relative to controls, patients with multiple sclerosis showed significantly lower normalized Chao1 diversity.

The library was made from cDNA and included unique molecular identifiers. cDNA molecules numbering around 500,000 came from approximately 1 to 10 million T cells. TCRdb independently ran MiXCR on the PCR reads; one entry per CDR3 protein. In the table there are about 430,000 distinct CDR3 sequences, approximately 42% of which are singletons. This clonotype has a handful of counts. Antigen unknown. The CDR3 totals 14 residues. V was shortened by 7 bases and J by 1 base, with 11 bases between the two germline ends. CDR1 SGHRS and CDR2 YFSETQ come from the germline V gene. What was sequenced was blood. This clonotype was obtained from a girl aged 2 to 9 with multiple sclerosis. The chain uses TRBV5-1 and TRBJ2-2; D possibly matches TRBD1 or TRBD2 (6 bases each). The CDR3, as DNA: TGCGCCAGCTTGGCGGGACAGAACACCGGGGAGCTGTTTTTT. Encoded protein: CASLAGQNTGELFF. The full variable domain, with the rest looked up from reference TRBV5-1 and TRBJ2-2, is KAGVTQTPRYLIKTRGQQVTLSCSPISGHRSVSWYQQTPGQGLQFLFEYFSETQRNKGNFPGRFSGRQFSNSRSEMNVSTLELGDSALYLCASLAGQNTGELFFGEGSRLTVL.